This T cell receptor beta chain is from a study of T cell responses to AZD1222 COVID-19 vaccine. Study outcomes and limitations: Clonal diversity was possibly underestimated, and white British individuals and females predominated among donors. Reportedly, close to half of spike-specific TCRs are directed against unmutated variant regions.

A note on this clone: The antigen remains undetermined.

Using immunoSEQ multiplex PCR, the repertoire was profiled, and TCRdb retains in-frame clones only, with some absent. The repertoire holds more than 150,000 clones, 70% to 90% seen once, with about 6.1% in the top ten. CDR1 and CDR2 (germline): MNHEY, SVGAGI. V lost 4 bases, J lost 6 bases, and 16 bases lay in between. The CDR3 totals 15 residues. This TCR came from an adult in good health. The rearrangement uses TRBV6-5 and TRBJ2-4; possibly TRBD2 for D (6 bases). Sequencing used peripheral blood, obtained on day 0 of AZD1222 vaccination. For the CDR3, the DNA is TGTGCCAGCAGTTTGACGATGTTGGAGGGAAACATTCAGTACTTC. It encodes CASSLTMLEGNIQYF.